The clone carrying this TCR beta chain was seen more than once but under ten times. Germline V gives CDR1 SQVTM, CDR2 ANQGSEA. The CDR3 is 12 residues long. The ends were cut back, 3 bases at V and 3 bases at J, with 8 bases in the middle. The assay was immunoSEQ multiplex PCR, and TCRdb's table has in-frame clones only and misses some. The table shows roughly 100,000 clones, with approximately 91% occurring only once. The data are from a study of blood T cell repertoires in COVID-19. Overall study context: Acute-phase and convalescent COVID-19 samples originated in the United States, Italy and Spain. T cells, B-cell-depleted T cells, or PBMCs supplied cDNA or gDNA.

The rearrangement joins TRBV29-1 to TRBJ1-1, with D tentatively TRBD1 (5 bases). The material sequenced was peripheral blood. The TCR comes from a human donor with active COVID-19. The donor label of this sample is uncertain. CDR3 sequence reads: CSVERRDTEAFF. The CDR3 nucleotides read TGCAGCGTTGAGCGCAGGGACACTGAAGCTTTCTTT.